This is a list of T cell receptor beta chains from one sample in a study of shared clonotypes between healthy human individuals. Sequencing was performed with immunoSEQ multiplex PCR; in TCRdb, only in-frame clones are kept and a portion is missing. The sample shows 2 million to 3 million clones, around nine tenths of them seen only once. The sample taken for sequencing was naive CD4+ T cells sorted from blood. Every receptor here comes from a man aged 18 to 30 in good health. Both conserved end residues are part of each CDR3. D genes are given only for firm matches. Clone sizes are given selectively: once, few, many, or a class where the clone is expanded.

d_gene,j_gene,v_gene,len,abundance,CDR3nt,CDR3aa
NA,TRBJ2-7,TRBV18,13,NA,TGTGCCAGCTCTATCAACTTGGAGGCCGAGCAGTACTTC,CASSINLEAEQYF
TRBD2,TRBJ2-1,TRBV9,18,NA,TGTGCCAGCAGCGTAGGGGGAACTAGCGGAAGCTCCTACAATGAGCAGTTCTTC,CASSVGGTSGSSYNEQFF
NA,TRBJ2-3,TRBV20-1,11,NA,TGCAGTTTTCCGAGCACAGATACGCAGTATTTT,CSFPSTDTQYF
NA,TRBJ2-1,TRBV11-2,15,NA,TGTGCCAGCAGCTTAGCCAGCGGGTACTACAATGAGCAGTTCTTC,CASSLASGYYNEQFF
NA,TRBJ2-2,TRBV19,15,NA,TGTGCCAGTAGCGTGGGGCCAGCCGGGACCGGGGAGCTGTTTTTT,CASSVGPAGTGELFF
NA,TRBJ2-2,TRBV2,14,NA,TGTGCCAGCAGTGATCCGGGTTTTGGCGGGGAGCTGTTTTTT,CASSDPGFGGELFF
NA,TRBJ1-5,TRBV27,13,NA,TGTGCCAGCAGAAACAGGGTCAATCAGCCCCAGCATTTT,CASRNRVNQPQHF
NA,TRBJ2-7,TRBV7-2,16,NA,TGTGCCAGCAGCTGGGTTAGCCGGGCGGGACAAGACGAGCAGTACTTC,CASSWVSRAGQDEQYF
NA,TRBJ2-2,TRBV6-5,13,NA,TGTGCCAGCACCCGGGGGGCCACCGGGGAGCTGTTTTTT,CASTRGATGELFF
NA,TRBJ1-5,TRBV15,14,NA,TGTGCCACCAGCAGATCAGGGAGCAATCAGCCCCAGCATTTT,CATSRSGSNQPQHF
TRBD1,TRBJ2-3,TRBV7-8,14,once,TGTGCCAGCAGCTTCGGACAGGGCACAGATACGCAGTATTTT,CASSFGQGTDTQYF
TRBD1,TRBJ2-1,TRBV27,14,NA,TGTGCCAGCAGTCCCGGGACAGGGAATAATGAGCAGTTCTTC,CASSPGTGNNEQFF
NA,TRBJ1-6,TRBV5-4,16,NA,TGTGCCAGCAGCTTGGCCTCCGGGACGGTTGATTCACCCCTCCACTTT,CASSLASGTVDSPLHF
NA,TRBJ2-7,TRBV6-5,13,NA,TGTGCCAGCAGCCGGATTGGGGGGACCGAGCAGTACTTC,CASSRIGGTEQYF
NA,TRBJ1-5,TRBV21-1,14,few,TGTGCCAGCAGCGACGGGAACCCCAATCGTCCCCAGCATTTT,CASSDGNPNRPQHF
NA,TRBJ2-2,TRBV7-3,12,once,TGTGCCAGCAGCCCAGTCACCGGGGAGCTGTTTTTT,CASSPVTGELFF
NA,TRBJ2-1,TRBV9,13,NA,TGTGCCAGCAGCGTACCCGTCGGCGATGAGCAGTTCTTC,CASSVPVGDEQFF
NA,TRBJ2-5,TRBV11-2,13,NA,TGTGCCAGCAACCCTTCCGCCCCAGCCACCCAGTACTTC,CASNPSAPATQYF
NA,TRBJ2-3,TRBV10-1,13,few,TGCGCCAGCAGCGGGGACCCCCCAGATACGCAGTATTTT,CASSGDPPDTQYF
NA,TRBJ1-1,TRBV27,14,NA,TGTGCCAGCAGTTTCCGCTCAAGGGACACTGAAGCTTTCTTT,CASSFRSRDTEAFF
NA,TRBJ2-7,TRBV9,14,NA,TGTGCCAGCAGCGTAGGAGCGGACTACTACGAGCAGTACTTC,CASSVGADYYEQYF
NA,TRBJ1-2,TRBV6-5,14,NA,TGTGCCAGCAGTTACAGTGGCCAGGGAGGCGGCTACACCTTC,CASSYSGQGGGYTF
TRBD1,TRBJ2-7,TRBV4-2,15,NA,TGTGCCAGCAGCCCGGGACAGGGTTATTCCCACGAGCAGTACTTC,CASSPGQGYSHEQYF
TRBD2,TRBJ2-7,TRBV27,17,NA,TGTGCCAGCAGTCCGATTCGGACTAGCGGGAGGCTCGGCGAGCAGTACTTC,CASSPIRTSGRLGEQYF
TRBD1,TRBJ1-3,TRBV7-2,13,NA,TGTGCCAGCAGCTCGGGACAGTCAAACACCATATATTTT,CASSSGQSNTIYF
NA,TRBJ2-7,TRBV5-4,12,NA,TGTGCCAGCAGCCTGGGACGGCGCGAGCAGTACTTC,CASSLGRREQYF
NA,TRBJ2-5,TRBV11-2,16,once,TGTGCCAGCAGCTTAGGCCCCCGGGGGTACCAAGAGACCCAGTACTTC,CASSLGPRGYQETQYF
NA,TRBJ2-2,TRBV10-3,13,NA,TGTGCCATCACCGGGGACCCCGGTGGGGAGCTGTTTTTT,CAITGDPGGELFF
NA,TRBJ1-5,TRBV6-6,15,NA,TGTGCCAGCAGTTACTACAGGGCGGAGGGGCAGCCCCAGCATTTT,CASSYYRAEGQPQHF
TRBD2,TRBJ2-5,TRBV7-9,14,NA,TGTGCCAGCAGACCGACTAGCGGGAGAGAGACCCAGTACTTC,CASRPTSGRETQYF
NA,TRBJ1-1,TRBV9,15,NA,TGTGCCAGCAGCCCCCTCCACCAAAATCCCACTGAAGCTTTCTTT,CASSPLHQNPTEAFF
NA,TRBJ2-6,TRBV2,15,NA,TGTGCCAGCAGTGAAGAGGTAACTGGGGCCAACGTCCTGACTTTC,CASSEEVTGANVLTF
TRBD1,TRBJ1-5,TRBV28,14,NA,TGTGCCAGCAGTCGTGACAGGGGAGATCAGCCCCAGCATTTT,CASSRDRGDQPQHF
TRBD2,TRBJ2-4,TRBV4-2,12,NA,TGTGCCAGCAGCCAAGGGTTTTTGGGACTACACTTC,CASSQGFLGLHF
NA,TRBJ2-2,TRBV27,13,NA,TGTGCCAGCAGCCCTATCTACACCGGGGAGCTGTTTTTT,CASSPIYTGELFF
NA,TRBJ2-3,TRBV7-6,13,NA,TGTGCCAGCAGTTACCGGACCACAGATACGCAGTATTTT,CASSYRTTDTQYF
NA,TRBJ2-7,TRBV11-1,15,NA,TGTGCCAGCAGCGTAGACAGGTTAAGGTCCTACGAGCAGTACTTC,CASSVDRLRSYEQYF
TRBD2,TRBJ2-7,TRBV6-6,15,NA,TGTGCCAGCAGTTCAGGACTAGCGGACTCCTACGAGCAGTACTTC,CASSSGLADSYEQYF
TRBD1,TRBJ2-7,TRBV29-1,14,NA,TGCAGCGTTGATCGGGACAGGGTTACCGGCGAGCAGTACTTC,CSVDRDRVTGEQYF
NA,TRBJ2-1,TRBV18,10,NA,TGTGCCAGCGCGGGGAATGAGCAGTTCTTC,CASAGNEQFF
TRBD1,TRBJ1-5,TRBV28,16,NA,TGTGCCAGCACTCTAGCCCTGACAGGGAACAATCAGCCCCAGCATTTT,CASTLALTGNNQPQHF
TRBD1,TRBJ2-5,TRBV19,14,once,TGTGCCAGTAGTACCAGGGGGCAGGGAGAGACCCAGTACTTC,CASSTRGQGETQYF
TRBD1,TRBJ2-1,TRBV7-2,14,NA,TGTGCCAGCAGCTTAGTGACAGGGACCAATGAGCAGTTCTTC,CASSLVTGTNEQFF
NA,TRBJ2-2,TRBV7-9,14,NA,TGTGCCAGCAGCGCACAGGGGAACACCGGGGAGCTGTTTTTT,CASSAQGNTGELFF
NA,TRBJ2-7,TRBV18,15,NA,TGTGCCAGCTCACCGATTCGAGGTGATGCCTACGAGCAGTACTTC,CASSPIRGDAYEQYF
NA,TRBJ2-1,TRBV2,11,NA,TGTGCCAGCAGGCGGGACTATGAGCAGTTCTTC,CASRRDYEQFF
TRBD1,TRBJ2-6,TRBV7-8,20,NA,TGTGCCAGCAGCTCTAGACGACCGGGACAGGGGGTTTCTGGGGCCAACGTCCTGACTTTC,CASSSRRPGQGVSGANVLTF
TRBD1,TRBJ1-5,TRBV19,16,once,TGTGCCAGTAGTATATCGGGACAGGTCCCCGGGGAGCCCCAGCATTTT,CASSISGQVPGEPQHF
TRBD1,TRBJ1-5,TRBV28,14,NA,TGTGCCAGCAGTTTAATGGCAGGGGGCCAGCCCCAGCATTTT,CASSLMAGGQPQHF
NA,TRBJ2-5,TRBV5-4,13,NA,TGTGCCAGCAGCTTGGCCCTGGGCGAGACCCAGTACTTC,CASSLALGETQYF
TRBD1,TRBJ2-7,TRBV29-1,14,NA,TGCAGCGTTGTCTCGGGACAGGGGACCTACGAGCAGTACTTC,CSVVSGQGTYEQYF
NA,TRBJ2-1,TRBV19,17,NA,TGTGCCAGTAGTATATTCCCGGGGACGCTACTTTTCTCAGAGCAGTTCTTC,CASSIFPGTLLFSEQFF
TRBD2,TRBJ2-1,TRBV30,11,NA,TGTGCCTGGAGTGTGGGCGGGGGTTTGTTCTTC,CAWSVGGGLFF
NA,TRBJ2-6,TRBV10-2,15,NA,TGCGCCAGCAGCCGCAGGGGATCAGGGGCCAACGTCCTGACTTTC,CASSRRGSGANVLTF